In this sample, the clone carrying this T cell receptor beta chain turned up many times. The antigen is not known. These data come from a study of metastatic and nonmetastatic thyroid tumors. Study as a whole: The comparison covered peripheral blood and tumor or nodule tissue in malignant and benign thyroid patients.

Original handling: It was from CDR3 differences across clinicopathological groups that a distant-metastasis classifier for papillary thyroid cancer was built. With MiXCR, TCRdb called clones anew from the PCR reads. The V and J calls and clone size come from TCRdb's table, not from the authors' own analysis. The repertoire holds some 33,000 clones, with about a fifth as singletons. Patients were all untreated before their thyroid surgery. The CDR3 runs to 19 residues. Trimming removed 0 bases from V and 1 base from J; junction bases left unmatched: 9. The germline CDR1 and CDR2 sequences are MNHEY and SVGEGT. Study findings and constraints: Benign nodules were reported to have significantly lower TCR beta diversity than malignant thyroid tumors, in blood and tumor.

Sequenced: tumor tissue. This clonotype was obtained from a male donor with papillary thyroid cancer or a benign thyroid nodule (not recorded which). Some clones in this sample may be carry-over from other donors' samples. J is TRBJ2-2 and V is TRBV6-2 or TRBV6-3; 9 bases fit TRBD2. The CDR3 bases are TGTGCCAGCAGTTACTCCCGGACTAGCGCTAGAAGGAACACCGGGGAGCTGTTTTTT. Its translation is CASSYSRTSARRNTGELFF.